The 18 T cell receptor beta chains in this list originate from one sample, sequenced in a study of OX40 agonist ivuxolimab in advanced cancers. Profiled with immunoSEQ multiplex PCR; TCRdb holds only in-frame clones, not every one. The sample holds some 59,000 clones, 65% to 90% seen once. The sequenced sample was CD4+ or CD8+ T cells sorted from blood, obtained in a trial of the OX40 agonist ivuxolimab. The receptors here all came from an adult with an advanced solid tumor such as melanoma, head and neck, liver or kidney cancer.

The chain combines TRBV5-1 with TRBJ1-1; TRBD1 matches at 7 bases. CDR1 and CDR2 (germline): SGHRS, YFSETQ. This CDR3 spans 14 amino acids. Trimming at V came to 6 bases and at J to 5 bases, leaving 10 bases not matched to a gene. The CDR3 loop reads CASTRDSTITEAFF. DNA of the CDR3: TGCGCCAGCACCCGGGACAGTACAATTACTGAAGCTTTCTTT.

The V and J genes are TRBV5-4 and TRBJ2-3; D might be TRBD1 or TRBD2, each matching 7 bases. The germline V gene has CDR1 SGHNT and CDR2 YYREEE (reference sequence). Trimming stripped 5 bases from V and 8 bases from J, with 21 bases between. The CDR3 is made up of 15 amino acids. DNA for the CDR3: TGTGCCAGCAGACCCCAGGGGGAGGGCCCAGGTACGCAGTATTTT. It yields the protein CASRPQGEGPGTQYF. Complete variable domain (other parts from reference TRBV5-4 and TRBJ2-3): ETGVTQSPTHLIKTRGQQVTLRCSSQSGHNTVSWYQQALGQGPQFIFQYYREEENGRGNFPPRFSGLQFPNYSSELNVNALELDDSALYLCASRPQGEGPGTQYFGPGTRLTVL.

The chain employs TRBV7-2 and TRBJ1-6; D is uncertain. Germline loops: CDR1 SGHTA, CDR2 FQGNSA. The length of the CDR3 is 12 residues. Trimming cost V 2 bases and J 8 bases, with 4 bases left between them. In nucleotides, the CDR3 is TGTGCCAGCAGCTTAAATCATTCACCCCTCCACTTT. Translating gives CASSLNHSPLHF.

This clone was recorded a few times. The chain has TRBV6-5 and TRBJ2-3, with TRBD1 matching 11 bases. Germline V gives CDR1 MNHEY, CDR2 SVGAGI. The CDR3 spans 15 residues. V trimming: 4 bases; J trimming: 5 bases; junction bases outside the gene matches: 5. In nucleotides, the CDR3 is TGTGCCAGCAGTTCCGGACAGGGGGCAAAAGATACGCAGTATTTT. Its protein product is CASSSGQGAKDTQYF.

The chain combines TRBV5-4 with TRBJ1-1; 8 bases fit TRBD1. The CDR3 has 15 residues. V was clipped by 0 bases and J by 4 bases; unmatched bases: 5. Per germline, CDR1 SGHNT and CDR2 YYREEE (reference sequence). For the CDR3, the DNA is TGTGCCAGCAGCTTGGAGCCAGGGGGCATCACTGAAGCTTTCTTT. Its protein product is CASSLEPGGITEAFF.

The V gene is TRBV5-1, the J gene TRBJ2-7; 9 positions agree with TRBD1. Germline V gene data show CDR1 as SGHRS and CDR2 as YFSETQ. The CDR3 contains 14 residues. V lost 5 bases to trimming and J lost 3 bases; unmatched junction nucleotides: 6. This CDR3 is CASSPTGGHYEQYF. The CDR3 nucleotides are TGCGCCAGCAGTCCGACAGGGGGTCACTACGAGCAGTACTTC.

The gene calls are TRBV9 and TRBJ1-3; D unclear. The CDR3 spans 13 residues. Between the trimmed V and J ends, which lost 4 bases and 4 bases, there was a span of 9 bases. Germline-derived CDR1 and CDR2 are SGDLS and YYNGEE. The CDR3 loop is CASSPLVGNTIYF. CDR3 bases: TGTGCCAGCAGCCCACTTGTAGGAAACACCATATATTTT. Full variable domain (outside the CDR3, taken from reference TRBV9 and TRBJ1-3): DSGVTQTPKHLITATGQRVTLRCSPRSGDLSVYWYQQSLDQGLQFLIQYYNGEERAKGNILERFSAQQFPDLHSELNLSSLELGDSALYFCASSPLVGNTIYFGEGSWLTVV.

The gene calls are TRBV9 and TRBJ1-3; 9 nucleotides agree with TRBD1. Germline loops: CDR1 SGDLS, CDR2 YYNGEE. Losses at the gene ends were 3 bases for V and 4 bases for J; bases not matched to a gene: 2. The CDR3 is made up of 14 amino acids. The CDR3 reads CASSEGTGGNTIYF. Here the CDR3 DNA reads TGTGCCAGCAGCGAGGGGACAGGGGGAAACACCATATATTTT.

The rearrangement joins TRBV6-1 to TRBJ1-1, with TRBD1 identical over 9 bases. The CDR3 sequence is 15 residues long. From germline, CDR1 is MNHNS and CDR2 SASEGT. Trimming cost V 5 bases and J 1 base; bases outside gene matches: 5. The CDR3 bases are TGTGCCAGCAGTTTAGACAGGGGGAAGAACACTGAAGCTTTCTTT. Translated: CASSLDRGKNTEAFF.

This chain links TRBV7-3 with TRBJ1-6; maybe TRBD1 (5 bases). Germline V gene lookup returns CDR1 SGHTA and CDR2 FQGTGA. V lost 4 bases to trimming and J lost 0 bases, with 13 bases between them. The CDR3 loop spans 17 amino acids. The CDR3 nucleotides read TGTGCCAGCAGCTATTGGGGGGAAAGCTCCTATAATTCACCCCTCCACTTT. Protein product: CASSYWGESSYNSPLHF.

This clone was recorded only once. The V and J genes are TRBV19 and TRBJ1-3; no clear D gene. V lost 3 bases and J lost 0, with 12 bases in between. The germline CDR1 and CDR2 sequences are LNHDA and SQIVND (reference sequence). The CDR3 totals 16 residues. Here the CDR3 DNA reads TGTGCCAGTAGTATCCGATGGGTAGACTCTGGAAACACCATATATTTT. Its protein product is CASSIRWVDSGNTIYF.

CDR3 amino acids: CASSLGLAASTDTQYF. Written as DNA, the CDR3 is TGTGCCAGCAGTCTCGGACTGGCCGCTAGCACAGATACGCAGTATTTT. The chain employs TRBV6-4 and TRBJ2-3; possible D gene TRBD2, 5 bases. CDR1 is MRHNA and CDR2 is SNTAGT in the germline V gene. Deletions cut 5 bases from V and 0 bases from J, with 15 bases between. The CDR3 loop spans 16 amino acids.

CDR3 coding DNA: TGTGCCAGCAGCCCTTCGGGAGGTCCGCCCAAAAACATTCAGTACTTC. Its protein is CASSPSGGPPKNIQYF. This rearrangement joins TRBV7-2 to TRBJ2-4; 7 positions agree with TRBD2. Germline V lookup: CDR1 SGHTA, CDR2 FQGNSA. The CDR3 is 16 amino acids. V shed 5 bases and J 2 bases; nucleotides not matched to a gene: 9.

The chain links TRBV6-1 to TRBJ1-5, with D hard to call. Germline-derived CDR1 and CDR2 are MNHNS and SASEGT. The CDR3 sequence is 15 residues long. Trimming stripped 0 bases from V and 6 bases from J, with 12 bases between. The CDR3 DNA reads TGTGCCAGCAGTGAAGCGCTGGTATTCAGTCAGCCCCAGCATTTT. Protein: CASSEALVFSQPQHF.

The CDR3 region has the DNA TGTGCCATCAGTGGGGGTAGCGGGTACACCTACAATGAGCAGTTCTTC. Translating it yields CAISGGSGYTYNEQFF. The chain joins TRBV10-3 to TRBJ2-1, with 7 bases fitting TRBD2. V was clipped by 4 bases and J by 2 bases; unmatched bases: 8. Germline V CDR1 and CDR2: ENHRY, SYGVKD. The CDR3 is made up of 16 amino acids.

The chain links TRBV6-1 to TRBJ1-6, with TRBD1 identical over 7 bases. Germline CDR1 MNHNS, CDR2 SASEGT. The CDR3 covers 14 residues. After removal of 11 bases from V and 5 bases from J, the junction contained 9 bases not matched to a gene. The CDR3 sequence: CASRDRDDNSPLHF. The CDR3 region has the DNA TGTGCCTCCCGAGACAGGGACGATAATTCACCCCTCCACTTT.

This clone rates as medium-sized. The V gene is TRBV29-1, the J gene TRBJ2-1, with 11 bases fitting TRBD2. Unmatched junction bases numbered 1, after V lost 4 bases and J lost 2 bases. Looked up from germline, CDR1 is SQVTM and CDR2 is ANQGSEA. The CDR3 is 14 amino acids. CDR3 amino acids: CSVGLAGPYNEQFF. The CDR3, as DNA: TGCAGCGTTGGACTAGCGGGGCCCTACAATGAGCAGTTCTTC.

The genes are TRBV4-3 and TRBJ1-2, with 9 bases matching TRBD1. Germline-derived CDR1 and CDR2 are LGHNA and YSLEER. V was clipped by 3 bases and J by 2 bases; unmatched bases: 10. The CDR3 is made up of 17 amino acids. The CDR3 loop reads CASSQSDRGDTNYGYTF. The CDR3 DNA sequence: TGCGCCAGCAGCCAGTCGGACAGGGGCGACACCAACTATGGCTACACCTTC.